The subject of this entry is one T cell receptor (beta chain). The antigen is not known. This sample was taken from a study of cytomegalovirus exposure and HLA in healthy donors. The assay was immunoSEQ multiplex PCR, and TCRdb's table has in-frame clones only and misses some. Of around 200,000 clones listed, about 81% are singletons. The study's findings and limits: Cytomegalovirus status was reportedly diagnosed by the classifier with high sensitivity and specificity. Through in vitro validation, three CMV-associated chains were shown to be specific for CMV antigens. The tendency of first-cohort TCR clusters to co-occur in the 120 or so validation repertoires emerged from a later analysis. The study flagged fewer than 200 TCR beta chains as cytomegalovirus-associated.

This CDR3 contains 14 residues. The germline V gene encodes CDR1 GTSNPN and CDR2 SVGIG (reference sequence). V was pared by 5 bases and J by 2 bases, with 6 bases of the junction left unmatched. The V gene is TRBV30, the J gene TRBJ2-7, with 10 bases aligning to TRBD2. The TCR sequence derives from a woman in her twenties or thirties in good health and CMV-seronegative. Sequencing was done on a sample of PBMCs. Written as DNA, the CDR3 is TGTGCCTGGCAGATAGCGGGGGGCGCCTACGAGCAGTACTTC. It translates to CAWQIAGGAYEQYF.